The T cell receptor beta chain under discussion was sequenced for a study of blood T cells in healthy people across ages. Study as a whole: Researchers report that template switching captured about one barcoded beta molecule per two T cells.

Losses at the gene ends were 2 bases for V and 5 bases for J; bases not matched to a gene: 3. Per germline, CDR1 WSHSY and CDR2 SAAADI. The CDR3 length is 15 residues. This clonotype was recorded a few times. Combining a sample-barcoded 5' primer with a J-beta primer mix, a second PCR ran for roughly 6 to 11 cycles. TCRdb called the 5' RACE reads again in MiXCR, with one record for every CDR3 protein. The table shows some 850,000 distinct CDR3 sequences, with around a quarter occurring only once. Separately, the same data were catalogued under a study of T cells of mothers and their children.

The chain couples TRBV10-2 to TRBJ2-1, with 10 bases lining up with TRBD2. The specimen was blood. The sequence was obtained from a boy aged 10-17 years in good health. The CDR3 sequence is CASSESSGGNNEQFF. The DNA of the CDR3 is TGCGCCAGCAGTGAGAGTAGCGGGGGGAACAATGAGCAGTTCTTC.